Following are 8 T cell receptor beta chains from one sample sequenced in a study of immune characterization of retroperitoneal liposarcoma. MiXCR, applied by TCRdb to the PCR reads, yields one record per CDR3 protein. In the table there are roughly 10,000 distinct CDR3 sequences, 25% to 35% of which are singletons. Sequencing input: tumor tissue. These receptors came from a female donor with retroperitoneal liposarcoma.

The chain employs TRBV7-8 and TRBJ2-1; D is perhaps TRBD1 (6 bases). The DNA end favors TRBJ2-7, so the J call may be wrong. CDR1 is SGHVS, CDR2 FQNEAQ, per germline. This CDR3 contains 13 residues. CDR3: CASSSGDNYEQYF. CDR3 coding DNA: TGTGCCAGCAGCTCCGGGGACAACTACGAGCAGTACTTC.

Only a few counts were recorded for this clonotype. The rearrangement uses TRBV24-1 and TRBJ2-1; 8 bases align to TRBD1. Germline V gene sequence: CDR1 KGHDR, CDR2 SFDVKD. The CDR3 is made up of 15 amino acids. V shed 3 bases and J 4 bases; nucleotides not matched to a gene: 4. The CDR3 DNA reads as TGTGCCACCAGTGATCCCGGGACAGGATACAATGAGCAGTTCTTC. Translating it yields CATSDPGTGYNEQFF.

This chain uses TRBV6-8 with TRBJ1-2, with 7 bases fitting TRBD1. The V gene end was trimmed by 5 bases and the J gene end by 5 bases; junction bases not matched to a gene: 8. Germline CDR1 is MNHGY and CDR2 is SAAAGT. The CDR3 totals 14 residues. The CDR3 coding sequence is TGTGCCAGCAGTAGACAGGGAAGGAATTATGGCTACACCTTC. Translated, it gives CASSRQGRNYGYTF.

This clonotype was observed many times. The chain joins TRBV10-1 to TRBJ2-3, with 7 bases that match TRBD1. V shed 1 base, J shed 4 bases, and the junction held 8 bases outside the gene matches. The CDR3 is 16 residues long. Germline CDR1 and CDR2: WNHNN and SYGVQD (reference sequence). The CDR3 bases are TGCGCCAGCAGTGAGTTCCAGGGGGTCCCCCCAGATACGCAGTATTTT. Translated: CASSEFQGVPPDTQYF.

At least ten counts were recorded for this clonotype. The V gene is TRBV11-3, the J gene TRBJ2-1, with TRBD2 matching 9 bases. The J call is in doubt because the DNA end fits TRBJ2-7 better. The CDR3 spans 15 residues. Germline V CDR1 and CDR2: SGHNT, YENEEA. CDR3 residues: CASSGSGGPYNEQYF. The DNA of the CDR3 is TGTGCCAGCAGCGGTAGCGGGGGACCCTACAATGAGCAGTACTTC.

This chain connects TRBV6-1 to TRBJ2-2, with D possibly called TRBD1 or TRBD2 (7 bases each). Germline CDR1 is MNHNS and CDR2 is SASEGT. The CDR3 runs 14 residues. V lost 5 bases and J lost 6, with 13 bases in between. DNA of the CDR3: TGTGCCAGCAGTTCGACAGGGAGGGCCGGGGAGCTGTTTTTT. Its translation: CASSSTGRAGELFF.

This clonotype has at least ten counts. The chain couples TRBV25-1 to TRBJ2-5; tentative D call: TRBD1 (5 bases). CDR3 size: 17 residues. Germline values: CDR1 MGHDK, CDR2 SYGVNS. Trimming pared 1 base from V and 3 bases from J, leaving 18 bases between. The CDR3 nucleotides are TGTGCCAGCAGTGAATGGCGCGTTGACAGACCAAAAGAGACCCAGTACTTC. Amino acids: CASSEWRVDRPKETQYF.

By its share, this clonotype is large. The CDR3 DNA reads as TGTGCCAGCAGCCCAAGCCCAACCGCTAGCACAGATACGCAGTATTTT. This translates into CASSPSPTASTDTQYF. The chain links TRBV7-2 to TRBJ2-3; D is undetermined. This CDR3 contains 16 residues. CDR1 is SGHTA, CDR2 FQGNSA, per germline. V lost 5 bases and J 0 bases, leaving 15 bases between the germline ends.